The rows below give T cell receptor beta chains drawn from one sample of a study of T cells in Graves' hyperthyroidism and ophthalmopathy. TCRdb re-derived calls from the multiplex PCR reads in MiXCR, one entry per CDR3 protein. The table includes 190,000 or so distinct CDR3 sequences, about a sixth detected once. Sequencing was carried out using blood. The source is a man aged 35 to 55 with Graves' hyperthyroidism. CDR3s include the opening cysteine and the closing phenylalanine or tryptophan. D genes are given only for firm matches. A row's size may be missing; if present it is once, few, many or a size class.

TRBD2	TRBV20-1	many	TRBJ2-1	TGCAGTGCTAGACTAGCGGGGGGAATAGATAGACACAATGAGCAGTTCTTC	CSARLAGGIDRHNEQFF
-	TRBV14	few	TRBJ1-6	TGTGCCAGCAGTCTACTGAATTCACCCCTCCACTTT	CASSLLNSPLHF
-	TRBV2	many	TRBJ2-1	TGTGCCAGCCTAGGATACAATGAGCAGTTCTTC	CASLGYNEQFF
-	TRBV7-9	many	TRBJ2-3	TGTGCCAGCAGCTTAGTTCGGGGAACACGGAAGGGCGGCACAGATACGCAGTATTTT	CASSLVRGTRKGGTDTQYF
-	TRBV4-3	few	TRBJ1-2	TGCGCCAGCAGCCAAGTAGGCAGGACGGTGGGGGGCTACACCTTC	CASSQVGRTVGGYTF
-	TRBV5-6	few	TRBJ2-4	TGTGCCAGCAGCTTGGTAGGGGCGGGGGCCAAAAACATTCAGTACTTC	CASSLVGAGAKNIQYF
TRBD1	TRBV4-3	many	TRBJ2-7	TGCGCCAGCAGCCAACGGGACAGGGACTACGAGCAGTACTTC	CASSQRDRDYEQYF
TRBD1	TRBV24-1	many	TRBJ2-3	TGTGCCACAGACGAGGGGGCGTCGTGGGATACGCAGTATTTT	CATDEGASWDTQYF
-	TRBV20-1	-	TRBJ2-1	TGCAGTGCTAGTAAGGGCAGCTCCTACAATGAGCAGTTCTTC	CSASKGSSYNEQFF
-	TRBV28	many	TRBJ2-1	TGTGCCAGCAGTTTATACCCGGGCCCTACTGAGCAGTTCTTC	CASSLYPGPTEQFF